Following are 21 T cell receptor beta chains from one sample sequenced in a study of T cells in Graves' hyperthyroidism and ophthalmopathy. TCR beta CDR3 regions were amplified from RNA transcripts. The TCR CDR3 was amplified in a first-round RT-PCR using the HTBI primer set. MiXCR was run by TCRdb on the multiplex PCR reads, yielding one entry per CDR3 protein. The sample consists of some 570,000 distinct CDR3 sequences, over 12% of them appearing once. The material sequenced was blood. Receptor source: a woman aged 18-29 years with Graves' ophthalmopathy.

The chain combines TRBV28 with TRBJ2-1; 9 bases fit TRBD2. The germline CDR1 and CDR2 sequences are MDHEN and SYDVKM. Trimming cost V 6 bases and J 8 bases; bases outside gene matches: 14. This CDR3 has 16 residues. As DNA, the CDR3 is TGTGCCAGCAGGTCACTTTTGGCGGGAGGGCCGCATGAGCAGTTCTTC. It specifies CASRSLLAGGPHEQFF. The full variable domain, in which reference TRBV28 and TRBJ2-1 provide the parts outside the CDR3, is DVKVTQSSRYLVKRTGEKVFLECVQDMDHENMFWYRQDPGLGLRLIYFSYDVKMKEKGDIPEGYSVSREKKERFSLILESASTNQTSMYLCASRSLLAGGPHEQFFGPGTRLTVL.

This clonotype was picked up many times. This sequence joins TRBV2 and TRBJ2-1, with D uncertain. Germline V gene data show CDR1 as SNHLY and CDR2 as FYNNEI. The CDR3 has 14 amino acids. V was cut by 7 bases and J by 0 bases, with 10 bases left in between. The CDR3 region is CASNGLSSYNEQFF. CDR3 coding DNA: TGTGCCAGCAACGGGTTGAGCTCCTACAATGAGCAGTTCTTC.

This clonotype appeared many times. V and J are TRBV27 and TRBJ1-2; 8 bases align to TRBD1. The CDR3 length is 14 residues. Germline CDR1 is MNHEY and CDR2 is SMNVEV (reference sequence). V dropped 5 bases and J dropped 4; count of bases not matched to a gene: 6. CDR3 amino acids: CASSLGQGLYGYTF. The DNA for the CDR3 is TGTGCCAGCAGTCTCGGACAGGGACTCTATGGCTACACCTTC.

This sequence joins TRBV3-1 and TRBJ2-2; 10 bases map to TRBD2. Unmatched junction bases numbered 6, after V lost 3 bases and J lost 8 bases. CDR1 and CDR2 (germline): LGHDT, YNNKEL (reference sequence). CDR3 length: 15 residues. CDR3 amino acids: CASSHRTSGKGELFF. The DNA for the CDR3 is TGTGCCAGCAGCCATCGAACTAGCGGGAAGGGGGAGCTGTTTTTT. Full variable domain (missing parts from reference TRBV3-1 and TRBJ2-2): DTAVSQTPKYLVTQMGNDKSIKCEQNLGHDTMYWYKQDSKKFLKIMFSYNNKELIINETVPNRFSPKSPDKAHLNLHINSLELGDSAVYFCASSHRTSGKGELFFGEGSRLTVL.

This clonotype was recorded many times. V and J are TRBV3-1 and TRBJ1-1; no clear D gene. Trimming removed 1 base at V and 0 bases at J, with 18 bases between. Germline V CDR1 and CDR2: LGHDT, YNNKEL (reference sequence). This CDR3 contains 18 residues. This CDR3 is CASSQVYIRHQLNTEAFF. CDR3 DNA sequence: TGTGCCAGCAGCCAAGTATATATCCGACATCAATTGAACACTGAAGCTTTCTTT.

The J gene is TRBJ2-7, the V gene TRBV6-1; either TRBD1 or TRBD2 may fit D (5 bases each). From germline, CDR1 is MNHNS and CDR2 SASEGT. The CDR3 is made up of 14 amino acids. The V end was cut by 4 bases, the J end by 3 bases, with 13 bases between. CDR3 loop: CASSARGASYEQYF. The CDR3 coding sequence is TGTGCCAGCAGTGCCCGAGGGGCCAGCTACGAGCAGTACTTC.

This clonotype was recorded many times. The chain couples TRBV12-3 or TRBV12-4 to TRBJ1-4; D ambiguous. The CDR3 has 12 residues. Trimming stripped 5 bases from V and 7 bases from J, with 8 bases between. CDR3 DNA: TGTGCCAGCAGTAGAGTCCTTGAAAAACTGTTTTTT. This encodes CASSRVLEKLFF.

This clonotype was counted at least ten times. V is TRBV27 and J is TRBJ2-7; weak D call: TRBD1 (6 bases). Germline V gene sequence: CDR1 MNHEY, CDR2 SMNVEV (reference sequence). Trimming cost V 3 bases and J 5 bases, with 14 bases left between them. This CDR3 comprises 14 residues. CDR3 sequence reads: CASSLRQGRDEQYF. CDR3 bases: TGTGCCAGCAGTTTGAGGCAGGGGCGGGACGAGCAGTACTTC.

The V and J genes are TRBV29-1 and TRBJ1-4; D is possibly TRBD1 (5 bases). V lost 7 bases and J 7 bases, leaving 13 bases between the germline ends. Germline assignment: CDR1 SQVTM and CDR2 ANQGSEA. The CDR3 is 12 amino acids. In DNA, the CDR3 is TGCAGCGCCGCAGACAGTAGTGAAAAACTGTTTTTT. Protein sequence: CSAADSSEKLFF.

This clonotype was seen many times. The gene calls are TRBV30 and TRBJ1-2; perhaps TRBD1 as D (6 bases). V lost 2 bases and J lost 7, with 17 bases in between. There are 14 residues in the CDR3. Germline loops: CDR1 GTSNPN, CDR2 SVGIG (reference sequence). In DNA, the CDR3 is TGTGCCTGGAGTCTAATCGTAGGACAGATTGGCTACACCTTC. It translates to CAWSLIVGQIGYTF.

This clonotype was counted many times. This CDR3 reads CASSFFPVGGRTDTQYF. Here the CDR3 DNA reads TGTGCCAGCAGCTTTTTTCCAGTAGGGGGACGCACAGATACGCAGTATTTT. This chain connects TRBV7-2 to TRBJ2-3; D is possibly TRBD1 (6 bases). The germline CDR1 and CDR2 sequences are SGHTA and FQGNSA. The V and J ends lost 3 bases and 1 base respectively, with 17 bases between them. The CDR3 has 17 amino acids.

In its sample, this clonotype was seen a few times. V gene TRBV6-1 combines with J gene TRBJ1-1, with 12 bases identical to TRBD1. Germline V gene data show CDR1 as MNHNS and CDR2 as SASEGT. The CDR3 contains 17 residues. J lost 6 bases, V lost 7 bases, and 15 bases had no gene match. In nucleotides, the CDR3 is TGTGCCAGCAACCGCCGGGACAGGGGGCTGCGAGGGTCTGAAGCTTTCTTT. It codes for CASNRRDRGLRGSEAFF.

A remark on this clonotype: This may arise from a read error, as a much more abundant clone is one base away. The V call is TRBV2, the J call TRBJ2-3, with D possibly matching TRBD1 (6 bases). Gene TRBJ1-5 matches the end of the DNA better, so the J call may be wrong. Germline V lookup: CDR1 SNHLY, CDR2 FYNNEI. The CDR3 is 13 residues long. The CDR3 DNA is TGTGCCAGCTCAGGGGATATGGCCGATACGCAGCATTTT. This sequence encodes CASSGDMADTQHF.

This clonotype came up once. The rearrangement uses TRBV28 and TRBJ2-3; TRBD2 matches 14 bases. CDR1 and CDR2 (germline): MDHEN, SYDVKM. The CDR3 covers 18 residues. Germline trimming cut 4 bases from V and 6 bases from J; bases unmatched to any gene: 12. CDR3 protein: CASSSLLKTSGRGDTQYF. CDR3 nucleotides: TGTGCCAGCAGTTCTCTACTCAAGACTAGCGGGAGGGGTGATACGCAGTATTTT.

This clonotype occurred many times. V is TRBV5-5 and J is TRBJ2-5; 10 bases agree with TRBD2. This CDR3 has 15 residues. Germline CDR1 is SGHKS and CDR2 is YYEKEE (reference sequence). The V and J ends lost 6 bases and 1 base, in that order; junction bases with no gene match: 6. The DNA of the CDR3 is TGTGCCAGCAACCCTACTAGCGGGGCCCAAGAGACCCAGTACTTC. Its translation: CASNPTSGAQETQYF.

For this clonotype: This may be a read error, as it is one base from a much larger clone. The chain joins TRBV20-1 to TRBJ2-3; TRBD1 matches at 9 bases. Germline CDR1 DFQATT, CDR2 SNEGSKA (reference sequence). The CDR3 sequence is 14 residues long. CDR3 in amino acids: CSAYSGTGRDMQYF. In DNA, the CDR3 is TGCAGTGCTTACAGTGGGACAGGGAGAGATATGCAGTATTTT.

This sequence joins TRBV7-9 and TRBJ2-1; 8 nucleotides align to TRBD2. CDR3 length: 15 amino acids. The V gene's germline CDR1 is SEHNR and CDR2 FQNEAQ (reference sequence). Trimming at V came to 5 bases and at J to 2 bases, leaving 5 bases not matched to a gene. CDR3 sequence (DNA): TGTGCCAGCAGCCGACTAGCGTCCACCTACAATGAGCAGTTCTTC. It encodes CASSRLASTYNEQFF.

This clonotype was found many times. The rearrangement uses TRBV7-3 and TRBJ2-1; D call uncertain. The germline V and J ends were trimmed by 1 base and 7 bases, with 8 bases remaining between them. This CDR3 region has 13 residues. In germline, CDR1 is SGHTA, CDR2 FQGTGA. CDR3: CASSLNSANEQFF. CDR3 in DNA: TGTGCCAGCAGCTTAAACTCCGCGAATGAGCAGTTCTTC.

The genes are TRBV7-3 and TRBJ2-7; 11 nucleotides line up with TRBD2. This CDR3 spans 17 amino acids. V lost 10 bases, J lost 3 bases, and 17 bases stayed unmatched. CDR1 SGHTA and CDR2 FQGTGA come from the germline V gene. The CDR3 is CATSPTSGTQLFYEQYF. The CDR3 DNA follows: TGTGCCACCTCACCGACTAGCGGGACCCAACTGTTCTACGAGCAGTACTTC.

The sample holds many counts of this clonotype. The V gene is TRBV28, the J gene TRBJ2-1; TRBD1 matches at 12 bases. V gave up 4 bases and J gave up 2 bases; unmatched junction bases: 3. The CDR3 length is 16 residues. Germline values: CDR1 MDHEN, CDR2 SYDVKM. In nucleotides, the CDR3 is TGTGCCAGCAGTTCAGGGACAGGGGGCGCCTACAATGAGCAGTTCTTC. Translated, it gives CASSSGTGGAYNEQFF.

The chain uses TRBV2 and TRBJ2-3, with D possibly being TRBD1 (6 bases). This CDR3 spans 14 amino acids. CDR1 and CDR2 (germline): SNHLY, FYNNEI. V lost 8 bases, J lost 0 bases, and 12 bases lay in between. CDR3 sequence: CASRGTSSTDTQYF. Here the CDR3 DNA reads TGTGCCAGCCGAGGGACATCTAGCACAGATACGCAGTATTTT. Filled out from reference TRBV2 and TRBJ2-3, the complete variable domain reads EPEVTQTPSHQVTQMGQEVILRCVPISNHLYFYWYRQILGQKVEFLVSFYNNEISEKSEIFDDQFSVERPDGSNFTLKIRSTKLEDSAMYFCASRGTSSTDTQYFGPGTRLTVL.